Described below is a single T cell receptor (beta chain) sequence and its context. This sample was included in a study of blood T cell repertoires in COVID-19. Study context: Acute and convalescent COVID-19 specimens originated in the United States, Italy and Spain.

The study recruited people aged about 18 to 95 years across roughly 23 US areas. Libraries were prepared by immunoSEQ multiplex PCR; TCRdb keeps only in-frame clonotypes and omits some of them. The sample records fewer than 400,000 clones, 85% to 90% being singletons. The CDR3 sequence is 15 residues long. Losses at the gene ends were 4 bases for V and 7 bases for J; bases not matched to a gene: 7. Germline V gene data show CDR1 as SGDLS and CDR2 as YYNGEE. V gene TRBV9 combines with J gene TRBJ2-1, with 11 bases fitting TRBD2. Sequenced input: PBMCs or T cells enriched from blood (not recorded which). The sequence came from a woman in her twenties or thirties who had recovered from COVID-19. CDR3 region: CASSIAGGPLNEQFF. The CDR3 bases are TGTGCCAGCAGCATAGCGGGAGGGCCATTGAATGAGCAGTTCTTC.